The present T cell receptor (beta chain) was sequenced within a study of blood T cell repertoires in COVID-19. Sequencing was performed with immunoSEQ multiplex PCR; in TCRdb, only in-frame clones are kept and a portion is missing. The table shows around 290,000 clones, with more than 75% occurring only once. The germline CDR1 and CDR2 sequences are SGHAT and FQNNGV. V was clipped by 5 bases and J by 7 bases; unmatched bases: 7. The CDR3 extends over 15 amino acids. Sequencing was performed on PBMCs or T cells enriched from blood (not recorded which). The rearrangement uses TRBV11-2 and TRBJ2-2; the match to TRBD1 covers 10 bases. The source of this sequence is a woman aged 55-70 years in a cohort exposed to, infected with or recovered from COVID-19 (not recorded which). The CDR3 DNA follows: TGTGCCAGCAGCCCCGGGACAGGGGCGGTCGGGGAGCTGTTTTTT. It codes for CASSPGTGAVGELFF.